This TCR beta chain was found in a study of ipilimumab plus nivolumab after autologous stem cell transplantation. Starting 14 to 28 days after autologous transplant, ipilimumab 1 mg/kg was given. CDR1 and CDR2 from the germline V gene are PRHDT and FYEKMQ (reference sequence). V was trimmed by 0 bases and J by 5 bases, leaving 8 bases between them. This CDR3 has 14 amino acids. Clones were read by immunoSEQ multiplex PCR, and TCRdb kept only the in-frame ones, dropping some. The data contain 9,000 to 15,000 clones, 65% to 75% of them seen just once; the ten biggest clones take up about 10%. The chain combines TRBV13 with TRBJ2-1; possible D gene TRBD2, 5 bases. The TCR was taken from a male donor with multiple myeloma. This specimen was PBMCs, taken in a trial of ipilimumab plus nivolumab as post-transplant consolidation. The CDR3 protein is CASSLGGVNNEQFF. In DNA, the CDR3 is TGTGCCAGCAGCTTAGGCGGGGTCAACAATGAGCAGTTCTTC.